These 10 T cell receptor beta chains were sequenced from one sample in a study of read filtering for tumor transcriptome and immune sequencing. From about 0.4 ug of RNA, a library with molecular barcoded alpha/delta and beta/gamma adaptors was made. TCRdb passed the reads through MiXCR, listing each CDR3 protein once. The sample contains 100,000 to 150,000 distinct CDR3 sequences, over 10% of which appear only once. Sequencing was performed on a population of CD138-negative cells sorted from bone marrow. The receptors originated from a donor over 35 with multiple myeloma.

Ten or more counts support this clonotype. The chain carries TRBV7-8 and TRBJ2-7; maybe TRBD1 (5 bases). The CDR3 length is 15 residues. Germline values: CDR1 SGHVS, CDR2 FQNEAQ. V lost 1 base and J lost 2, with 12 bases in between. The CDR3 DNA reads TGTGCCAGCAGCTTAGTAACAAGGGGCCCCTACGAGCAGTACTTC. This codes for CASSLVTRGPYEQYF.

This clonotype was seen ten or more times. The germline gene is not matched at one end of the junction; a read error may be the cause. The V gene is TRBV11-2, the J gene TRBJ2-1; D might be TRBD1 (6 bases). Germline V gene data show CDR1 as SGHAT and CDR2 as FQNNGV. CDR3 length: 14 residues. In nucleotides, the CDR3 is TGTGCCAGCAGCTTAACTACAGGGTACAGTGAGCAGTTCTTC. Protein: CASSLTTGYSEQFF.

In this sample, this clonotype turned up many times. The J gene is TRBJ2-5, the V gene TRBV20-1; D might be TRBD1 (6 bases). The germline V gene has CDR1 DFQATT and CDR2 SNEGSKA (reference sequence). This CDR3 contains 15 residues. The V and J ends lost 3 bases and 4 bases respectively, with 18 bases between them. DNA of the CDR3: TGCAGTGCTAGTTCGGACAGAACCCTGGGAGAGACCCAGTACTTC. Amino acids: CSASSDRTLGETQYF.

In this sample, this clonotype turned up many times. V and J are TRBV5-4 and TRBJ1-1; no clear D gene. V was pared by 5 bases and J by 4 bases, with 9 bases between. CDR1 is SGHNT, CDR2 YYREEE, per germline (reference sequence). The CDR3 contains 12 residues. Here the CDR3 reads CASRAQSTEAFF. CDR3 in DNA: TGTGCCAGCAGGGCCCAGAGCACTGAAGCTTTCTTT.

In this sample, this clonotype turned up a few times. The chain combines TRBV5-1 with TRBJ1-4; D remains unclear. The ends were cut back, 7 bases at V and 0 bases at J, with 10 bases in the middle. Germline V gene data show CDR1 as SGHRS and CDR2 as YFSETQ. The CDR3 is made up of 14 amino acids. The CDR3 nucleotides read TGCGCCAGCTCCGAAACTGCAACTAATGAAAAACTGTTTTTT. Protein: CASSETATNEKLFF.

This clonotype has ten or more counts. This chain joins TRBV29-1 and TRBJ1-1, with 9 bases identical to TRBD1. J gave up 1 base and V 5 bases, and 5 bases lay outside the gene matches. Per the germline V gene, CDR1 is SQVTM and CDR2 is ANQGSEA. The CDR3 sequence is 14 residues long. CDR3 in amino acids: CSVTDRGGNTEAFF. For the CDR3, the DNA is TGCAGCGTTACGGACAGGGGCGGGAACACTGAAGCTTTCTTT.

On this clonotype: A much larger clone differs by one base, so this may be a read error. This chain links TRBV12-2 with TRBJ2-1. TRBV12-2 corresponds to a pseudogene. This CDR3 has 16 amino acids. This CDR3 reads CASRFTIEDVGYEQFF. The CDR3 DNA reads TGTGCAAGTCGCTTCACAATCGAGGATGTGGGATATGAGCAGTTCTTC.

This clonotype has ten or more counts. The chain recombines TRBV7-2 with TRBJ2-5; D ambiguous. V was shortened by 5 bases and J by 3 bases, with 16 bases between the two germline ends. This CDR3 is 15 amino acids long. Germline CDR1 and CDR2: SGHTA and FQGNSA. The CDR3 protein is CASSKKWQNKETQYF. The CDR3 DNA follows: TGTGCCAGCAGCAAGAAATGGCAAAATAAAGAGACCCAGTACTTC.

V and J are TRBV11-2 and TRBJ2-5; possibly TRBD1 for D (6 bases). The CDR3 runs to 15 residues. Between the trimmed V and J ends, which lost 3 bases and 5 bases, there was a span of 16 bases. In germline, CDR1 is SGHAT, CDR2 FQNNGV. The CDR3 protein is CASSFRGDATETQYF. CDR3 in DNA: TGTGCCAGCAGCTTCAGGGGCGATGCGACGGAGACCCAGTACTTC.

This clonotype has a count of ten or more. The rearrangement uses TRBV7-9 and TRBJ2-2; 14 positions agree with TRBD2. CDR3 length: 16 amino acids. The J segment lost 6 bases and the V segment lost 5 bases, leaving 5 bases of the junction unmatched. In germline, CDR1 is SEHNR, CDR2 FQNEAQ (reference sequence). The CDR3 DNA reads TGTGCCAGCAGCCCAAGGGGACTAGCGGGAGCCGGGGAGCTGTTTTTT. Residues: CASSPRGLAGAGELFF. The full variable domain, its missing parts supplied by reference TRBV7-9 and TRBJ2-2, is DTGVSQNPRHKITKRGQNVTFRCDPISEHNRLYWYRQTLGQGPEFLTYFQNEAQLEKSRLLSDRFSAERPKGSFSTLEIQRTEQGDSAMYLCASSPRGLAGAGELFFGEGSRLTVL.